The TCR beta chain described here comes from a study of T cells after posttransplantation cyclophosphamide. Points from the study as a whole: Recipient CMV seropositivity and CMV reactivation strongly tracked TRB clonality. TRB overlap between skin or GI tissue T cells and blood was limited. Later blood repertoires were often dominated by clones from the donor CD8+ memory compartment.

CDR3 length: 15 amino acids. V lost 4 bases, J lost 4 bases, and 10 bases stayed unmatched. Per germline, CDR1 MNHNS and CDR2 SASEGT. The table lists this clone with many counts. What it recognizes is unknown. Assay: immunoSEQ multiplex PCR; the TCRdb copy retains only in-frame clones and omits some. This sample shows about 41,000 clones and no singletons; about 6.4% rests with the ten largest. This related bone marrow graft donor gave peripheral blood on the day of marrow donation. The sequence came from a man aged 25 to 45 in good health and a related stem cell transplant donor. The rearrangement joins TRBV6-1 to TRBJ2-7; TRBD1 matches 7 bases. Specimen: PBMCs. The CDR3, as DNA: TGTGCCAGCAGTGCGACCGGGACAGCATGGTACGAGCAGTACTTC. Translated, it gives CASSATGTAWYEQYF.